What follows are 20 T cell receptor beta chains derived from one specimen sequenced in a study of T cell responses to AZD1222 COVID-19 vaccine. Some clones are missing from TCRdb's copy, which holds only in-frame ones; the method was immunoSEQ multiplex PCR. This table holds 130,000 or so clones, just over 85% found once. Sequenced here: peripheral blood, sampled on day 0 of AZD1222 vaccination. All receptors come from an adult in good health.

In DNA, the CDR3 is TGTGCCAGCAGCTTACAACAGGGCTATGGCTACACCTTC. Translating it yields CASSLQQGYGYTF. The V and J genes are TRBV11-1 and TRBJ1-2, with a weak D call TRBD1 (6 bases). Looked up from germline, CDR1 is SGHAT and CDR2 is FQDESV (reference sequence). With 2 bases removed from V and 4 bases from J, the gap between germline ends came to 8 bases. The CDR3 extends over 13 amino acids.

J is TRBJ1-3 and V is TRBV6-6; 8 nucleotides align to TRBD1. Trimming removed 2 bases from V and 4 bases from J; junction bases left unmatched: 7. Germline V gene data show CDR1 as MNHNY and CDR2 as SVGAGI (reference sequence). There are 16 residues in the CDR3. The CDR3 sequence: CASSYKQGVRGNTIYF. Here the CDR3 DNA reads TGTGCCAGCAGTTACAAACAGGGGGTTAGGGGAAACACCATATATTTT.

This chain joins TRBV15 and TRBJ1-4, with 7 bases lining up with TRBD1. CDR3 size: 17 residues. CDR1 is LNHNV and CDR2 is YYDKDF in the germline V gene (reference sequence). J was trimmed by 3 bases and V by 2 bases; bases with no gene match: 9. CDR3 in amino acids: CATSRSVGQAANEKLFF. DNA of the CDR3: TGTGCCACCAGCAGATCCGTTGGACAGGCCGCTAATGAAAAACTGTTTTTT.

This chain's CDR3 is CASSQEAGPYYGYTF. As DNA, the CDR3 is TGCGCCAGCAGCCAAGAAGCAGGGCCTTACTATGGCTACACCTTC. The rearrangement uses TRBV4-1 and TRBJ1-2, with D possibly TRBD1 on 5 matching bases. Germline V gene lookup returns CDR1 MGHRA and CDR2 YSYEKL. With 0 bases removed from V and 3 bases from J, the gap between germline ends came to 11 bases. The CDR3 has 15 amino acids.

The CDR3 DNA sequence: TGTGCCATCAGTGACGGCAGGGGGAGCTTTAGCAATCAGCCCCAGCATTTT. This encodes CAISDGRGSFSNQPQHF. The gene calls are TRBV10-3 and TRBJ1-5; 7 bases map to TRBD1. CDR3 length: 17 amino acids. Losses at the gene ends were 3 bases for V and 0 bases for J; bases not matched to a gene: 8. Germline CDR1 and CDR2: ENHRY and SYGVKD.

The chain joins TRBV5-5 to TRBJ2-5; D call uncertain. Germline V gene lookup returns CDR1 SGHKS and CDR2 YYEKEE (reference sequence). There are 13 residues in the CDR3. Trimming removed 0 bases at V and 2 bases at J, with 5 bases between. CDR3 sequence reads: CASSLVGQETQYF. The CDR3 DNA follows: TGTGCCAGCAGCTTGGTAGGACAAGAGACCCAGTACTTC.

This rearrangement joins TRBV5-1 to TRBJ2-1; no firm D call. V was shortened by 0 bases and J by 6 bases, with 10 bases between the two germline ends. CDR3 size: 14 residues. Germline values: CDR1 SGHRS, CDR2 YFSETQ. DNA for the CDR3: TGCGCCAGCAGCTTGGAGGGCAGGACCAATGAGCAGTTCTTC. It translates to CASSLEGRTNEQFF.

The rearrangement joins TRBV6-5 to TRBJ2-1; 9 positions match TRBD2. V trimming: 2 bases; J trimming: 7 bases; junction bases outside the gene matches: 3. The CDR3 sequence is 14 residues long. The germline V gene has CDR1 MNHEY and CDR2 SVGAGI. The DNA of the CDR3 is TGTGCCAGCAGTTACCTTAGCGGGGGTAATGAGCAGTTCTTC. It codes for CASSYLSGGNEQFF.

The chain is built from TRBV6-5 and TRBJ2-5, with TRBD1 matching over 11 bases. The CDR3 covers 15 residues. The ends lost 0 bases at V and 4 bases at J; junction bases unmatched: 1. From germline, CDR1 is MNHEY and CDR2 SVGAGI. Here the CDR3 DNA reads TGTGCCAGCAGTTACTCGGGACAGGGGGTAGAGACCCAGTACTTC. As protein: CASSYSGQGVETQYF.

The chain employs TRBV29-1 and TRBJ2-5; no firm D call. In germline, CDR1 is SQVTM, CDR2 ANQGSEA. Trimming left V 7 bases short and J 5 bases short, with 14 bases between. The CDR3 is made up of 12 amino acids. CDR3 sequence (DNA): TGCAGCGCCTCGTTCGACGGCGAGACCCAGTACTTC. Protein sequence: CSASFDGETQYF.

The chain joins TRBV5-8 to TRBJ1-2; D unresolved. Germline assignment: CDR1 SGHTS and CDR2 YDEGEE. The V end was cut by 10 bases, the J end by 0 bases, with 13 bases between. CDR3 length: 13 amino acids. The DNA for the CDR3 is TGTGCCGTATGGACTGGGTCTAACTATGGCTACACCTTC. This encodes CAVWTGSNYGYTF.

This clone showed up just once. The J gene is TRBJ1-2, the V gene TRBV3-1 (or the pseudogene TRBV3-2), with no clear D. The V gene's germline CDR1 is LGHDT and CDR2 YNNKEL (reference sequence). This CDR3 has 14 residues. The germline V and J ends were trimmed by 0 bases and 1 base, with 6 bases remaining between them. Written as DNA, the CDR3 is TGTGCCAGCAGCCAAGACCAGAGTAACTATGGCTACACCTTC. Translating gives CASSQDQSNYGYTF.

This clone was counted a single time. The chain is built from TRBV18 and TRBJ1-4, with D unclear. The germline V and J ends were trimmed by 0 bases and 3 bases, with 11 bases remaining between them. Germline-derived CDR1 and CDR2 are KGHSH and LQKENI. This CDR3 has 16 residues. DNA for the CDR3: TGTGCCAGCTCACCACCCGGTCTTGGTCCTAATGAAAAACTGTTTTTT. It translates to CASSPPGLGPNEKLFF.

In this sample, this clone turned up a few times. The chain recombines TRBV4-1 with TRBJ1-2; tentative D call: TRBD1 (5 bases). Looked up from germline, CDR1 is MGHRA and CDR2 is YSYEKL. CDR3 length equals 15 residues. Deletions cut 0 bases from V and 2 bases from J, with 10 bases between. The CDR3 sequence is CASSQDLWGNYGYTF. The CDR3 DNA follows: TGCGCCAGCAGCCAAGATCTGTGGGGGAACTATGGCTACACCTTC.

In this sample, this clone turned up many times. The genes are TRBV6-2 or TRBV6-3 and TRBJ2-7; D is uncertain. The germline gives CDR1 MNHEY, CDR2 SVGEGT. The germline V and J ends were trimmed by 4 bases and 7 bases, with 17 bases remaining between them. This CDR3 has 14 residues. The CDR3 nucleotides are TGTGCCAGCAGTTTCATAGTCTGGGTCGGTGAGCAGTACTTC. Translated: CASSFIVWVGEQYF.

V gene TRBV5-1 combines with J gene TRBJ2-5, with D possibly TRBD2 on 5 matching bases. V lost 2 bases, J lost 5 bases, and 13 bases lay in between. This CDR3 has 14 residues. Germline loops: CDR1 SGHRS, CDR2 YFSETQ. CDR3 DNA sequence: TGCGCCAGCAGCTTATCAACGGGGTTGGAGACCCAGTACTTC. Translated, it gives CASSLSTGLETQYF.

V is TRBV6-2 or TRBV6-3 and J is TRBJ2-1; 7 bases are shared with TRBD1. After removal of 5 bases from V and 6 bases from J, the junction contained 7 bases not matched to a gene. CDR3 size: 14 residues. CDR1 and CDR2 from the germline V gene are MNHEY and SVGEGT. The CDR3 DNA reads TGTGCCAGCAGTCTACAGGGGCACCTCAATGAGCAGTTCTTC. This encodes CASSLQGHLNEQFF.

The V and J genes are TRBV28 and TRBJ2-1, with a weak D call TRBD1 (6 bases). V lost 3 bases to trimming and J lost 15 bases, with 15 bases between them. The CDR3 extends over 12 amino acids. The V gene's germline CDR1 is MDHEN and CDR2 SYDVKM. The DNA for the CDR3 is TGTGCCAGCAGTTTTAGTTCCGGACAGAGGTTCTTC. It specifies CASSFSSGQRFF.

This clone has just a few counts. The CDR3 sequence is CASSVDGNSPLHF. The CDR3 region has the DNA TGTGCCAGCAGCGTAGACGGGAATTCACCCCTCCACTTT. This rearrangement joins TRBV9 to TRBJ1-6; D gene unclear. Germline CDR1 and CDR2: SGDLS and YYNGEE. This CDR3 region has 13 residues. Trimming cost V 0 bases and J 7 bases, with 5 bases left between them.

The gene calls are TRBV28 and TRBJ1-2; TRBD1 agrees at 8 bases. This CDR3 is 19 amino acids long. Trimming removed 2 bases from V and 3 bases from J; junction bases left unmatched: 17. CDR1 is MDHEN, CDR2 SYDVKM, per germline. The DNA of the CDR3 is TGTGCCAGCAGTTTAAGGGAGGGGGACAGGCGTGTACTGGACTATGGCTACACCTTC. It is translated as CASSLREGDRRVLDYGYTF.